These 28 T cell receptor beta chains share one sample of origin, sequenced in a study of response to subunit inactivated influenza vaccine. TCRdb processed the RT-PCR reads anew with MiXCR; each CDR3 protein has one entry. The table shows 430,000 or so distinct CDR3 sequences, with about a tenth occurring only once. The source was PBMCs from blood, collected more than 35 days after vaccination. The receptor source for this set is a man between 50 and 59 years old who received an inactivated influenza vaccine.

This clonotype was found many times. The rearrangement links TRBV20-1 to TRBJ2-5; D ambiguous. There are 10 residues in the CDR3. V lost 6 bases and J lost 5, with 7 bases in between. CDR1 and CDR2 from the germline V gene are DFQATT and SNEGSKA (reference sequence). This CDR3 reads CSAIGETQYF. CDR3 sequence (DNA): TGCAGTGCCATAGGGGAGACCCAGTACTTC.

This clonotype appeared a few times. The chain combines TRBV15 with TRBJ1-1; the match to TRBD1 covers 7 bases. The V gene's germline CDR1 is LNHNV and CDR2 YYDKDF (reference sequence). V dropped 2 bases and J dropped 5; count of bases not matched to a gene: 11. CDR3 length: 16 amino acids. CDR3 residues: CATSRRGSRGYTEAFF. The CDR3 coding sequence is TGTGCCACCAGCAGAAGGGGGAGCAGGGGGTATACTGAAGCTTTCTTT.

V gene TRBV12-3 or TRBV12-4 combines with J gene TRBJ1-1, with 8 bases that match TRBD1. The CDR3 sequence is 15 residues long. V gave up 8 bases and J gave up 1 base; unmatched junction bases: 9. For the CDR3, the DNA is TGTGCCAGCGCTCCGCCGGACAGGGAGAACACTGAAGCTTTCTTT. This encodes CASAPPDRENTEAFF.

This clonotype occurred a few times. This chain links TRBV19 with TRBJ2-1; D is unresolved. With 9 bases removed from V and 4 bases from J, the gap between germline ends came to 10 bases. Germline assignment: CDR1 LNHDA and CDR2 SQIVND (reference sequence). The CDR3 contains 12 residues. In DNA, the CDR3 is TGTGCCAGCAAGGACCCATACAATGAGCAGTTCTTC. This encodes CASKDPYNEQFF.

This clonotype appeared many times. V and J are TRBV28 and TRBJ2-1; 10 bases map to TRBD2. The CDR3 covers 15 residues. Looked up from germline, CDR1 is MDHEN and CDR2 is SYDVKM. After removal of 8 bases from V and 8 bases from J, the junction contained 12 bases not matched to a gene. Here the CDR3 DNA reads TGTGCCAGCTTTCCCCCTAGCGGGAGTGGGCATGAGCAGTTCTTC. Encoded protein: CASFPPSGSGHEQFF. Full variable domain (remainder filled in from reference TRBV28 and TRBJ2-1): DVKVTQSSRYLVKRTGEKVFLECVQDMDHENMFWYRQDPGLGLRLIYFSYDVKMKEKGDIPEGYSVSREKKERFSLILESASTNQTSMYLCASFPPSGSGHEQFFGPGTRLTVL.

The sample holds many counts of this clonotype. This chain joins TRBV5-1 and TRBJ2-3; 7 bases match TRBD1. CDR3 length: 14 amino acids. Looked up from germline, CDR1 is SGHRS and CDR2 is YFSETQ. With 6 bases clipped from V and 4 bases from J, the junction kept 8 bases outside the gene matches. The CDR3 nucleotides read TGCGCCAGCATGGCGACAGGGTTTCCAGATACGCAGTATTTT. Its translation: CASMATGFPDTQYF.

This clonotype was counted many times. The chain couples TRBV7-9 to TRBJ2-2; unclear D gene. V gave up 0 bases and J gave up 10 bases, with 15 bases separating them. The CDR3 covers 15 residues. Per the germline V gene, CDR1 is SEHNR and CDR2 is FQNEAQ (reference sequence). CDR3 DNA sequence: TGTGCCAGCAGCTTAGCGCGAGGAAACTTGGAGGAGCTGTTTTTT. Translating gives CASSLARGNLEELFF.

This clonotype occurred a few times. This chain links TRBV19 with TRBJ1-2; a possible D gene is TRBD1 (6 bases). This CDR3 has 12 amino acids. Looked up from germline, CDR1 is LNHDA and CDR2 is SQIVND (reference sequence). Trimming left V 9 bases short and J 8 bases short, with 16 bases between. The CDR3 nucleotides read TGTGCCAGCTCGGGACAAGAAGGCGGCTACACCTTC. Translating it yields CASSGQEGGYTF. Drawing the rest from reference TRBV19 and TRBJ1-2, the complete variable domain is DGGITQSPKYLFRKEGQNVTLSCEQNLNHDAMYWYRQDPGQGLRLIYYSQIVNDFQKGDIAEGYSVSREKKESFPLTVTSAQKNPTAFYLCASSGQEGGYTFGSGTRLTVV.

In DNA, the CDR3 is TGTGCCAGCAGCTTAGCTACGCGAGGGGTGGACATTCAGTACTTC. This encodes CASSLATRGVDIQYF. This sequence joins TRBV11-1 and TRBJ2-4, with D perhaps assigned TRBD1 or TRBD2 (5 bases each). The CDR3 extends over 15 amino acids. V lost 0 bases and J 8 bases, leaving 14 bases between the germline ends. Germline V gene sequence: CDR1 SGHAT, CDR2 FQDESV (reference sequence).

In this sample, this clonotype turned up many times. V gene TRBV5-1 combines with J gene TRBJ2-2, with D possibly being TRBD2 (6 bases). Germline CDR1 SGHRS, CDR2 YFSETQ. Trimming shortened V by 5 bases and J by 5 bases, and 13 bases separated the two germline ends. There are 14 residues in the CDR3. CDR3 DNA sequence: TGCGCCAGCAGAGAATCCGGGGGAACCGGGGAGCTGTTTTTT. This sequence encodes CASRESGGTGELFF.

The chain is built from TRBV27 and TRBJ1-3; maybe TRBD1 (5 bases). V gave up 2 bases and J gave up 4 bases, with 12 bases separating them. Looked up from germline, CDR1 is MNHEY and CDR2 is SMNVEV (reference sequence). The CDR3 runs to 15 residues. The CDR3 DNA sequence: TGTGCCAGCAGTTTACAGGGTCTTCTGGGAAACACCATATATTTT. It yields the protein CASSLQGLLGNTIYF.

This clonotype turned up a few times. The genes are TRBV9 and TRBJ2-1; the D is unclear. The CDR3 sequence is 15 residues long. Trimming shortened V by 0 bases and J by 0 bases, and 7 bases separated the two germline ends. Germline V gives CDR1 SGDLS, CDR2 YYNGEE. CDR3 region: CASSVEISSYNEQFF. Here the CDR3 DNA reads TGTGCCAGCAGCGTAGAGATTAGCTCCTACAATGAGCAGTTCTTC.

The rearrangement joins TRBV4-2 to TRBJ2-2; 11 bases are a match to TRBD2. CDR1 is LGHNA, CDR2 YNFKEQ, per germline. The CDR3 loop spans 16 amino acids. V gave up 1 base and J gave up 5 bases; unmatched junction bases: 3. CDR3 nucleotides: TGTGCCAGCAGCCAAGCGCCTAGCGGGGGGACCGGGGAGCTGTTTTTT. As protein: CASSQAPSGGTGELFF.

This clonotype was detected ten times or more. This chain uses TRBV5-5 with TRBJ1-2, with 7 nucleotides matching TRBD1. Germline trimming cut 4 bases from V and 1 base from J; bases unmatched to any gene: 7. The CDR3 is 15 residues long. Per germline, CDR1 SGHKS and CDR2 YYEKEE (reference sequence). The CDR3 sequence is CASSRFTGDNYGYTF. In DNA, the CDR3 is TGTGCCAGCAGCCGATTCACAGGGGATAACTATGGCTACACCTTC.

With respect to this clonotype: One end of the junction does not line up with germline, which may come from a read error. This CDR3 reads CGSSWGTGAQYF. DNA for the CDR3: TGTGGCAGCAGTTGGGGCACTGGGGCGCAGTATTTT. The chain has TRBV6-2 or TRBV6-3 and TRBJ2-3; a possible D gene is TRBD1 (5 bases). Germline loops: CDR1 MNHEY, CDR2 SVGEGT. This CDR3 is built from 12 residues.

This clonotype was counted a few times. CDR3 amino acids: CASSVGGTKNIQYF. In DNA form, the CDR3 reads TGTGCCAGCAGCGTAGGGGGGACCAAAAACATTCAGTACTTC. J is TRBJ2-4 and V is TRBV9; D might be TRBD1 or TRBD2, each matching 5 bases. In germline, CDR1 is SGDLS, CDR2 YYNGEE. V shed 0 bases and J shed 2 bases, with 6 bases lying between them. The length of the CDR3 is 14 residues.

The sample holds many counts of this clonotype. This chain connects TRBV29-1 to TRBJ2-6, with D perhaps matching TRBD1 (6 bases). CDR3 size: 13 residues. Germline values: CDR1 SQVTM, CDR2 ANQGSEA. Between the trimmed V and J ends, which lost 5 bases and 2 bases, there was a span of 7 bases. The CDR3 region is CSVTGTGANVLTF. As DNA, the CDR3 is TGCAGCGTTACAGGGACTGGGGCCAACGTCCTGACTTTC.

With respect to this clonotype: The final CDR3 position lacks the conserved phenylalanine or tryptophan, pointing to a likely read error. No DNA is shown, since the ends of the CDR3 on it are uncertain; the CDR3 is the one TCRdb lists. The gene calls are TRBV29-1 and TRBJ1-1. The germline V gene encodes CDR1 SQVTM and CDR2 ANQGSEA. Inclusive of both ends, the CDR3 amounts to 9 amino acids. The CDR3 loop reads CSVEDPARS.

The sample holds a few counts of this clonotype. As DNA, the CDR3 is TGCGCCAGCAGTGAGTTATCCAGAAAAGAGACCCAGTACTTC. It specifies CASSELSRKETQYF. The J gene is TRBJ2-5, the V gene TRBV10-2, with D hard to call. Germline V lookup: CDR1 WSHSY, CDR2 SAAADI. This CDR3 region has 14 residues. V lost 1 base, J lost 3 bases, and 9 bases lay in between.

The chain links TRBV20-1 to TRBJ2-5, with 10 bases that match TRBD1. This CDR3 contains 17 residues. CDR1 and CDR2 from the germline V gene are DFQATT and SNEGSKA (reference sequence). V lost 6 bases and J lost 0; bases outside the gene matches: 13. The CDR3 region has the DNA TGCAGTGCACACCCCGACAGGGGGCTGGGGTACCAAGAGACCCAGTACTTC. It yields the protein CSAHPDRGLGYQETQYF.

This clonotype has a handful of counts. This chain connects TRBV9 to TRBJ2-7; perhaps TRBD1 as D (5 bases). V shed 0 bases and J shed 3 bases, with 7 bases lying between them. This CDR3 comprises 13 residues. Germline V gives CDR1 SGDLS, CDR2 YYNGEE. CDR3 sequence: CASSVAQDYEQYF. CDR3 nucleotide sequence: TGTGCCAGCAGCGTAGCACAGGACTACGAGCAGTACTTC. Together with reference TRBV9 and TRBJ2-7, the CDR3 gives the full variable domain: DSGVTQTPKHLITATGQRVTLRCSPRSGDLSVYWYQQSLDQGLQFLIQYYNGEERAKGNILERFSAQQFPDLHSELNLSSLELGDSALYFCASSVAQDYEQYFGPGTRLTVT.

The V call is TRBV20-1, the J call TRBJ2-4; D is undetermined. There are 16 residues in the CDR3. Trimming cost V 0 bases and J 0 bases, with 12 bases left between them. Germline assignment: CDR1 DFQATT and CDR2 SNEGSKA (reference sequence). The CDR3 nucleotides read TGCAGTGCTAGAGATTCCAGAATTCTAGCCAAAAACATTCAGTACTTC. Translated, it gives CSARDSRILAKNIQYF.

The chain joins TRBV20-1 to TRBJ2-5; 8 nucleotides line up with TRBD1. V dropped 3 bases and J dropped 7; count of bases not matched to a gene: 7. Germline CDR1 and CDR2: DFQATT and SNEGSKA (reference sequence). This CDR3 has 13 residues. CDR3 DNA sequence: TGCAGTGCTAGGCCGACAGGGGCGAGGACCCAGTACTTC. It encodes CSARPTGARTQYF.

The chain links TRBV7-2 to TRBJ1-1; D is perhaps TRBD1 (6 bases). The CDR3 extends over 14 amino acids. Trimming shortened V by 5 bases and J by 0 bases, and 10 bases separated the two germline ends. The germline CDR1 and CDR2 sequences are SGHTA and FQGNSA. In DNA form, the CDR3 reads TGTGCCAGCAGCCGAGGACAGCTGAACACTGAAGCTTTCTTT. Its protein is CASSRGQLNTEAFF.

Ten or more counts support this clonotype. The rearrangement links TRBV5-5 to TRBJ1-3; 8 bases fit TRBD1. V lost 3 bases and J lost 4; bases outside the gene matches: 9. The CDR3 length is 16 residues. The germline V gene has CDR1 SGHKS and CDR2 YYEKEE (reference sequence). In nucleotides, the CDR3 is TGTGCCAGCAGCTCTAACCCGGACAGGGTGGGAAACACCATATATTTT. The encoded protein is CASSSNPDRVGNTIYF. Variable domain in full (rest from reference TRBV5-5 and TRBJ1-3): DAGVTQSPTHLIKTRGQQVTLRCSPISGHKSVSWYQQVLGQGPQFIFQYYEKEERGRGNFPDRFSARQFPNYSSELNVNALLLGDSALYLCASSSNPDRVGNTIYFGEGSWLTVV.

This clonotype appeared many times. CDR3 loop: CSARPGGVDTEAFF. CDR3 sequence (DNA): TGCAGTGCTCGGCCAGGGGGCGTCGACACTGAAGCTTTCTTT. The rearrangement uses TRBV20-1 and TRBJ1-1; 8 nucleotides match TRBD1. CDR3 size: 14 residues. The V segment lost 5 bases and the J segment 3 bases; nucleotides outside the gene matches: 8. Germline CDR1 reads DFQATT; CDR2 reads SNEGSKA (reference sequence).

Remarks on this clonotype: At one of its ends the junction is not consistent with the germline gene, which may arise from a read error. The chain has TRBV6-1 and TRBJ2-2; D call uncertain. CDR3 length: 14 residues. In germline, CDR1 is MNHNS, CDR2 SASEGT. This chain's CDR3 is CASCDHWGPGELFF. CDR3 bases: TGTGCCAGCTGTGACCACTGGGGTCCCGGGGAGCTGTTTTTT.

There are a few counts of this clonotype. V is TRBV20-1 and J is TRBJ2-3; 9 bases line up with TRBD2. CDR1 and CDR2 (germline): DFQATT, SNEGSKA (reference sequence). V lost 5 bases and J lost 4; bases outside the gene matches: 13. The CDR3 spans 16 residues. The CDR3, as DNA: TGCAGTGCTTCAGCGGGAGGCTTGGGATTGGCAGATACGCAGTATTTT. Translating gives CSASAGGLGLADTQYF.